The 30 T cell receptor beta chains given below trace back to one sample, sequenced in a study of Ad26.COV2.S vaccination and SARS-CoV-2 variants. Treatment indicated: roughly 18 received Ad26.COV2.S at low or high dose, single or two shots; roughly five received placebo; per-sample allocation not given. Vaccine and placebo recipients were sampled on day 63 after the first injection. Here immunoSEQ multiplex PCR was the method, and the copy in TCRdb shows in-frame clones only, minus some. The sample contains 300,000 to 400,000 clones, over 80% of which appear only once. The sample here was peripheral blood, taken in a trial of Ad26.COV2.S vaccine versus placebo. Every receptor here comes from a person between 18 and 59 years old who received the Ad26.COV2.S COVID-19 vaccine or a placebo.

V gene TRBV7-9 combines with J gene TRBJ2-1, with D perhaps matching TRBD1 (6 bases). Germline V lookup: CDR1 SEHNR, CDR2 FQNEAQ (reference sequence). Trimming shortened V by 2 bases and J by 4 bases, and 18 bases separated the two germline ends. This CDR3 region has 17 residues. CDR3 nucleotides: TGTGCCAGCAGCTTACCCAGGGGCTCATCCCCTTACAATGAGCAGTTCTTC. Translating it yields CASSLPRGSSPYNEQFF.

V gene TRBV5-1 combines with J gene TRBJ2-7, with 9 bases lining up with TRBD2. CDR1 is SGHRS, CDR2 YFSETQ, per germline. This CDR3 is built from 16 residues. Trimming cost V 0 bases and J 1 base; bases outside gene matches: 5. The CDR3 coding sequence is TGCGCCAGCAGCTTGGAATGGACTAGCGAGTCCTACGAGCAGTACTTC. It specifies CASSLEWTSESYEQYF.

A single count supports this clone. The conserved final phenylalanine or tryptophan is absent from the CDR3, which likely points to a read error. The limits of the CDR3 on the DNA are not certain, so only TCRdb's listed CDR3 is given. The chain links TRBV6-5 to TRBJ1-2. The CDR3 is 10 amino acids in total, end residues counted. Germline V gene data show CDR1 as MNHEY and CDR2 as SVGAGI. This CDR3 reads CASSRSPPHN.

This clone was detected a few times. The chain couples TRBV6-1 to TRBJ1-5; weak D call: TRBD1 (6 bases). CDR3 length: 16 residues. V was cut by 2 bases and J by 7 bases, with 18 bases left in between. The V gene's germline CDR1 is MNHNS and CDR2 SASEGT. The CDR3 DNA sequence: TGTGCCAGCAGTGAATACAGGGAAGCCCGAGGACAGCCCCAGCATTTT. The encoded protein is CASSEYREARGQPQHF.

The gene calls are TRBV7-9 and TRBJ2-7; D unclear. Germline V CDR1 and CDR2: SEHNR, FQNEAQ (reference sequence). The CDR3 is 13 residues long. The V end lost 4 bases, the J end lost 4 bases, and 11 bases lay between the germline ends. The CDR3 DNA reads as TGTGCCAGCAGCTACGTTGCTGATTACGAGCAGTACTTC. It specifies CASSYVADYEQYF.

The chain recombines TRBV29-1 with TRBJ1-3; D remains unclear. Germline CDR1 and CDR2: SQVTM and ANQGSEA. The CDR3 sequence is 13 residues long. V was cut by 4 bases and J by 5 bases, with 12 bases left in between. The CDR3 DNA reads TGCAGCGTTGCGGGAGGAATCAGAAACACCATATATTTT. As protein: CSVAGGIRNTIYF.

The chain joins TRBV23-1 to TRBJ1-2; D is possibly TRBD1 (5 bases). TRBV23-1 is an ORF; its function is uncertain. The CDR3 length is 16 residues. V lost 3 bases, J lost 3 bases, and 17 bases lay in between. The CDR3 nucleotides are TGCGCCAGCAGTCATGGGGGGGTACTGCGGGACTATGGCTACACCTTC. As protein: CASSHGGVLRDYGYTF.

This clone has a handful of counts. This CDR3 is CASSLRDLSSYEQYF. The CDR3 region has the DNA TGTGCCAGCAGTCTGCGGGACTTAAGCTCCTACGAGCAGTACTTC. This sequence joins TRBV2 and TRBJ2-7, with D tentatively TRBD2 (6 bases). CDR3 size: 15 residues. V lost 5 bases and J 0 bases, leaving 14 bases between the germline ends. CDR1 is SNHLY and CDR2 is FYNNEI in the germline V gene.

The gene calls are TRBV3-1 (or the pseudogene TRBV3-2) and TRBJ1-4; D perhaps matches TRBD1 (6 bases). Germline values: CDR1 LGHDT, CDR2 YNNKEL (reference sequence). This CDR3 has 15 residues. V was trimmed by 3 bases and J by 3 bases, leaving 11 bases between them. The CDR3 sequence is CASSHRGAANEKLFF. The CDR3 DNA follows: TGTGCCAGCAGCCATCGGGGGGCGGCTAATGAAAAACTGTTTTTT.

V gene TRBV4-1 combines with J gene TRBJ2-3; TRBD2 might be the D (5 bases). This CDR3 region has 15 residues. V lost 1 base and J lost 4, with 12 bases in between. The germline V gene encodes CDR1 MGHRA and CDR2 YSYEKL. The CDR3 sequence is CASSQAGGPPDTQYF. CDR3 bases: TGCGCCAGCAGCCAAGCAGGAGGACCCCCAGATACGCAGTATTTT.

The rearrangement links TRBV29-1 to TRBJ1-1, with D possibly being TRBD1 (5 bases). Trimming took 4 bases from V and 0 from J, leaving 9 bases between them. The CDR3 is 13 residues long. Looked up from germline, CDR1 is SQVTM and CDR2 is ANQGSEA. The CDR3 nucleotides are TGCAGCGTTGGAATGGACATGAACACTGAAGCTTTCTTT. Protein product: CSVGMDMNTEAFF.

In regard to this clone: Other DNA variants within this sample encode the same CDR3. V and J are TRBV28 and TRBJ2-7; 9 nucleotides agree with TRBD1. CDR1 and CDR2 from the germline V gene are MDHEN and SYDVKM. The ends lost 6 bases at V and 4 bases at J; junction bases unmatched: 4. There are 13 residues in the CDR3. The DNA for the CDR3 is TGTGCCAGCAGCCCGGACAGGGGTTACGAGCAGTACTTC. Translation: CASSPDRGYEQYF.

V usage is TRBV7-9 and J usage is TRBJ2-1; TRBD1 might be the D (5 bases). Trimming took 3 bases from V and 9 from J, leaving 18 bases between them. This CDR3 has 15 amino acids. CDR1 is SEHNR, CDR2 FQNEAQ, per germline (reference sequence). The DNA of the CDR3 is TGTGCCAGCAGCTTGGGTCGACAGCGTAGGGGTGAGCAGTTCTTC. Translated: CASSLGRQRRGEQFF.

This chain uses TRBV4-2 with TRBJ1-5; possible D gene TRBD1, 5 bases. V gave up 0 bases and J gave up 6 bases, with 9 bases separating them. Germline CDR1 is LGHNA and CDR2 is YNFKEQ. This CDR3 is 14 amino acids long. The CDR3, as DNA: TGTGCCAGCAGCCAAGACCCAGGGCTTCAGCCCCAGCATTTT. This sequence encodes CASSQDPGLQPQHF.

The chain uses TRBV10-3 and TRBJ2-1; 12 bases agree with TRBD2. Per germline, CDR1 ENHRY and CDR2 SYGVKD. V dropped 3 bases and J dropped 4; count of bases not matched to a gene: 7. The CDR3 loop spans 17 amino acids. This CDR3 reads CAISERLAGALYNEQFF. The CDR3 bases are TGTGCCATCAGTGAAAGACTAGCGGGGGCCTTATACAATGAGCAGTTCTTC.

This chain connects TRBV11-2 to TRBJ1-1, with TRBD1 matching over 8 bases. This CDR3 has 16 residues. With 3 bases clipped from V and 1 base from J, the junction kept 7 bases outside the gene matches. CDR1 is SGHAT and CDR2 is FQNNGV in the germline V gene. CDR3 DNA sequence: TGTGCCAGCAGCTTTCCCGCAGGGGGCTGGAACACTGAAGCTTTCTTT. This translates into CASSFPAGGWNTEAFF. The full variable domain, with the rest looked up from reference TRBV11-2 and TRBJ1-1, is EAGVAQSPRYKIIEKRQSVAFWCNPISGHATLYWYQQILGQGPKLLIQFQNNGVVDDSQLPKDRFSAERLKGVDSTLKIQPAKLEDSAVYLCASSFPAGGWNTEAFFGQGTRLTVV.

This chain joins TRBV11-3 and TRBJ2-3; D unresolved. CDR3 length: 15 residues. V was shortened by 1 base and J by 2 bases, with 10 bases between the two germline ends. Germline-derived CDR1 and CDR2 are SGHNT and YENEEA. The CDR3 DNA reads as TGTGCCAGCAGCTTAGTTGGTCGGTACACAGATACGCAGTATTTT. It specifies CASSLVGRYTDTQYF.

The chain couples TRBV12-5 to TRBJ2-3; either TRBD1 or TRBD2 may supply D (5 bases each). The germline CDR1 and CDR2 sequences are LGHNT and FRNRAP. The CDR3 contains 13 residues. V was clipped by 6 bases and J by 3 bases, with 10 bases between them. The CDR3 reads CASGYWGTDTQYF. The CDR3 DNA reads as TGTGCTAGTGGGTATTGGGGGACAGATACGCAGTATTTT.

This sequence joins TRBV28 and TRBJ2-1; TRBD1 or TRBD2 may be the D gene (6 bases each). CDR3 length: 16 residues. V lost 6 bases and J 0 bases, leaving 15 bases between the germline ends. Germline V CDR1 and CDR2: MDHEN, SYDVKM. The DNA for the CDR3 is TGTGCCAGCAGCCCGAGGAGGGGGAGCTCCTACAATGAGCAGTTCTTC. Encoded protein: CASSPRRGSSYNEQFF.

This clone appeared a few times. The V call is TRBV5-6, the J call TRBJ1-4, with D unclear. The V end was cut by 1 base, the J end by 3 bases, with 7 bases between. CDR3 length: 14 amino acids. The germline V gene encodes CDR1 SGHDT and CDR2 YYEEEE. The CDR3 DNA follows: TGTGCCAGCAGCTTGCCCGTCGCTAATGAAAAACTGTTTTTT. Translating gives CASSLPVANEKLFF. Full variable domain (outside the CDR3, taken from reference TRBV5-6 and TRBJ1-4): DAGVTQSPTHLIKTRGQQVTLRCSPKSGHDTVSWYQQALGQGPQFIFQYYEEEERQRGNFPDRFSGHQFPNYSSELNVNALLLGDSALYLCASSLPVANEKLFFGSGTQLSVL.

The chain has TRBV18 and TRBJ2-7, with 8 positions matching TRBD1. The germline V gene encodes CDR1 KGHSH and CDR2 LQKENI. The V gene end was trimmed by 1 base and the J gene end by 6 bases; junction bases not matched to a gene: 5. The CDR3 sequence is 14 residues long. CDR3 protein: CASSPRETGVEQYF. CDR3 bases: TGTGCCAGCTCACCACGAGAGACAGGGGTCGAGCAGTACTTC.

The chain couples TRBV5-4 to TRBJ2-3, with a weak D call TRBD2 (7 bases). Trimming cost V 3 bases and J 0 bases, with 11 bases left between them. CDR1 SGHNT and CDR2 YYREEE come from the germline V gene (reference sequence). The CDR3 is made up of 15 amino acids. The CDR3 DNA follows: TGTGCCAGCAGCTACGGGGGGCTTAGCACAGATACGCAGTATTTT. Translated, it gives CASSYGGLSTDTQYF.

The chain combines TRBV7-6 with TRBJ1-5; D is unresolved. The CDR3 has 13 amino acids. The germline CDR1 and CDR2 sequences are SGHVS and FNYEAQ. With 1 base removed from V and 3 bases from J, the gap between germline ends came to 4 bases. The CDR3 loop is CASSLEYNQPQHF. CDR3 nucleotide sequence: TGTGCCAGCAGCTTAGAGTACAATCAGCCCCAGCATTTT.

The genes are TRBV19 and TRBJ1-4; D gene uncertain. CDR3 length: 15 amino acids. V was pared by 4 bases and J by 3 bases, with 12 bases between. The V gene's germline CDR1 is LNHDA and CDR2 SQIVND (reference sequence). Here the CDR3 DNA reads TGTGCCAGTAGTAACCCCGGGGAGGCTAATGAAAAACTGTTTTTT. Amino acid sequence: CASSNPGEANEKLFF.

The chain joins TRBV11-2 to TRBJ1-1; the D is unclear. CDR1 SGHAT and CDR2 FQNNGV come from the germline V gene. The CDR3 runs 14 residues. V lost 1 base, J lost 4 bases, and 10 bases lay in between. The CDR3 spells CASSLADGGTEAFF. In DNA form, the CDR3 reads TGTGCCAGCAGCTTAGCCGACGGTGGCACTGAAGCTTTCTTT.

The rearrangement uses TRBV6-1 and TRBJ2-3; TRBD2 might be the D (6 bases). Trimming stripped 3 bases from V and 6 bases from J, with 19 bases between. The CDR3 consists of 16 residues. Germline V CDR1 and CDR2: MNHNS, SASEGT. The CDR3 DNA sequence: TGTGCCAGCAGTGAGGGGGTAGCGGCCAGTCAGGATACGCAGTATTTT. It encodes CASSEGVAASQDTQYF.

This clone was recorded once. The V gene is TRBV27, the J gene TRBJ2-5; D perhaps matches TRBD2 (6 bases). The CDR3 consists of 15 residues. Trimming pared 0 bases from V and 3 bases from J, leaving 11 bases between. Germline CDR1 is MNHEY and CDR2 is SMNVEV (reference sequence). The CDR3 DNA sequence: TGTGCCAGCAGTTTATCGTCTGCGGGAAAAGAGACCCAGTACTTC. It specifies CASSLSSAGKETQYF.

This chain joins TRBV28 and TRBJ1-5, with unresolved D. With 2 bases removed from V and 5 bases from J, the gap between germline ends came to 7 bases. The CDR3 totals 13 residues. The germline CDR1 and CDR2 sequences are MDHEN and SYDVKM. The DNA for the CDR3 is TGTGCCAGCAGTTTAAACACCTATCAGCCCCAGCATTTT. Its translation: CASSLNTYQPQHF.

The V and J genes are TRBV5-1 and TRBJ2-6; no reliable D call. CDR1 SGHRS and CDR2 YFSETQ come from the germline V gene. Deletions cut 5 bases from V and 4 bases from J, with 10 bases between. The CDR3 spans 14 residues. The CDR3 region is CASRATSGANVLTF. In nucleotides, the CDR3 is TGCGCCAGCAGGGCCACCTCGGGGGCCAACGTCCTGACTTTC.

A single count supports this clone. The CDR3: CASNNGRSGSPLHF. The CDR3 coding sequence is TGTGCCAGCAATAATGGTCGCTCTGGCTCACCCCTCCACTTT. The rearrangement joins TRBV25-1 to TRBJ1-6, with D unresolved. Trimming took 7 bases from V and 10 from J, leaving 17 bases between them. The germline V gene encodes CDR1 MGHDK and CDR2 SYGVNS. The CDR3 is 14 residues long.